A selection of T cell receptor beta chains follows, all from one sample in a study of identical twins. MiXCR was run by TCRdb on the 5' RACE reads, yielding one entry per CDR3 protein. The sample has around 570,000 distinct CDR3 sequences; over 8.5% are singletons. This sample was also put to use in a study of yellow fever vaccine responses in identical twins.

The source material was PBMCs. Receptor source: a woman aged 18-29 years in good health. Each CDR3 is given without its conserved first and last residue.

j_call | v_call | cdr3_aa
TRBJ2-7 | TRBV4-1 | ASSQIAGTSYEQY
TRBJ2-3 | TRBV10-3 | AISDPPDTQY
TRBJ2-2 | TRBV7-3 | ASSLTHTPNTGELF
TRBJ2-7 | TRBV4-1 | ASSQSSRAGTYEQY
TRBJ2-7 | TRBV6-2/TRBV6-3 | ASSSIRSPYEQY
TRBJ2-5 | TRBV5-6 | ASSLALGTGY
TRBJ2-7 | TRBV5-4 | ASSYGTGAYLREQY
TRBJ2-3 | TRBV27 | ASSSLRMADTQY
TRBJ2-1 | TRBV20-1 | SASLTGLGAGHYNEQF
TRBJ2-1 | TRBV3-1 | ASSQFLGKYNEQF
TRBJ2-7 | TRBV28 | ASSFGGTGSSYEQY
TRBJ1-1 | TRBV2 | ATVRGQEVNTEAF
TRBJ2-2 | TRBV4-3 | ASSQDFAAFTGELF
TRBJ1-1 | TRBV2 | ASSATANTEAF
TRBJ2-3 | TRBV28 | ASSSIILGTLQDTQY
TRBJ1-1 | TRBV29-1 | SVLRQGRDTEAF
TRBJ1-1 | TRBV4-3 | ASSQDLSGAAF
TRBJ2-6 | TRBV12-3/TRBV12-4 | TCWGTSGGSSGANVLT
TRBJ2-7 | TRBV10-3 | AISASGTTYEQY
TRBJ2-1 | TRBV19 | ASSIGLAYEQF
TRBJ2-7 | TRBV5-1 | ASSLGWSGGSYEQY
TRBJ2-3 | TRBV12-3/TRBV12-4 | ASTPSRGGGRTDTQY
TRBJ2-1 | TRBV7-2 | ASSSDSKGPQF
TRBJ1-2 | TRBV5-1 | ASSLGDLYGYT
TRBJ1-5 | TRBV5-1 | ASSLESGGQPQH
TRBJ2-7 | TRBV7-8 | ASSLYENTLYEQY
TRBJ2-1 | TRBV25-1 | ASSEWLAGPYNEQF
TRBJ1-2 | TRBV20-1 | SASEAGGFFYGYT
TRBJ2-1 | TRBV2 | ASGYPGLAGEQF
TRBJ2-5 | TRBV7-9 | ASQLPGQGAKTQY
TRBJ1-1 | TRBV7-2 | ASSLGWEVFEAF
TRBJ2-7 | TRBV5-1 | ASSLEAAEQY
TRBJ2-1 | TRBV5-6 | ASSLLGIEQF
TRBJ1-4 | TRBV7-9 | ASSLAATTNEKLF
TRBJ2-7 | TRBV12-3/TRBV12-4 | ASRATGTGGSKQY
TRBJ2-3 | TRBV4-1 | ASSRVSGDSTDTQY
TRBJ1-6 | TRBV11-2 | ASSLVGIRGSPLH
TRBJ1-2 | TRBV27 | ASSLHGGYGYT
TRBJ1-1 | TRBV5-1 | ASSLEGAEAF
TRBJ2-2 | TRBV9 | ASSVERGLAVGELF
TRBJ2-1 | TRBV6-2/TRBV6-3 | ASSYSREYRRLADYNEQF
TRBJ2-5 | TRBV9 | ASSVDETQY
TRBJ2-1 | TRBV20-1 | SALLPLTSGSQRKQF
TRBJ2-7 | TRBV3-1 | ASSRGWDYEQY
TRBJ2-7 | TRBV5-1 | ASSFGAGLISYEQY
TRBJ2-2 | TRBV7-9 | ASSWTTQNTGELF
TRBJ2-2 | TRBV12-3/TRBV12-4 | ASSFGGRTNTGELF